These 31 T cell receptor beta chains share one sample of origin, sequenced in a study of cytomegalovirus exposure and HLA in healthy donors. Primers: 60 Vbeta forward and 13 Jbeta reverse. Only in-frame clones appear in the TCRdb table, and some are missing; sequencing was by immunoSEQ multiplex PCR. This table holds roughly 89,000 clones, 81% found once. What was sequenced was PBMCs. The receptors derive from a woman under 40 in good health and CMV-seronegative.

The chain combines TRBV6-5 with TRBJ2-2; 9 nucleotides line up with TRBD2. CDR1 and CDR2 from the germline V gene are MNHEY and SVGAGI. The CDR3 is 12 amino acids. The V segment lost 7 bases and the J segment 6 bases; nucleotides outside the gene matches: 0. CDR3 DNA: TGTGCCAGCAAGCGGGAGGCCGGGGAGCTGTTTTTT. Its protein is CASKREAGELFF.

This clone was recorded a few times. The rearrangement links TRBV28 to TRBJ2-5, with TRBD1 matching over 10 bases. The CDR3 contains 14 residues. J lost 5 bases, V lost 7 bases, and 7 bases had no gene match. The V gene's germline CDR1 is MDHEN and CDR2 SYDVKM. The CDR3 here is CASTETGGGETQYF. CDR3 DNA sequence: TGTGCCAGCACCGAGACAGGGGGCGGGGAGACCCAGTACTTC.

In the case of this clone: A junction end diverges from the germline sequence, so it may reflect a read error. The sample holds other DNA sequences that translate to the same CDR3. This rearrangement joins TRBV9 to TRBJ2-1; 8 bases match TRBD1. Germline lookup yields CDR1 SGDLS and CDR2 YYNGEE. CDR3 length: 15 residues. The CDR3 spells CASSAGTGYYHEQFF. CDR3 DNA: TGTGCCAGCAGCGCCGGGACAGGTTACTACCATGAACAGTTCTTC.

This chain links TRBV28 with TRBJ2-7; 13 bases line up with TRBD2. This CDR3 has 16 amino acids. Germline V lookup: CDR1 MDHEN, CDR2 SYDVKM. Unmatched junction bases numbered 7, after V lost 5 bases and J lost 3 bases. CDR3 loop: CASSGPGLAGFYEQYF. Here the CDR3 DNA reads TGTGCCAGCAGTGGACCGGGACTAGCGGGGTTCTACGAGCAGTACTTC.

This sequence joins TRBV2 and TRBJ1-1; no clear D. Germline CDR1 reads SNHLY; CDR2 reads FYNNEI. Trimming pared 6 bases from V and 6 bases from J, leaving 14 bases between. CDR3 length: 13 amino acids. The CDR3 loop reads CASSDSWRPEAFF. Here the CDR3 DNA reads TGTGCCAGCAGCGACTCTTGGAGACCTGAAGCTTTCTTT.

This clone was observed a handful of times. The genes are TRBV5-5 and TRBJ2-4, with D hard to call. V was pared by 1 base and J by 8 bases, with 7 bases between. CDR3 length: 12 amino acids. The germline V gene has CDR1 SGHKS and CDR2 YYEKEE (reference sequence). The CDR3 bases are TGTGCCAGCAGCTTGATTTCCGACATTCAGTACTTC. This encodes CASSLISDIQYF.

This sequence joins TRBV28 and TRBJ2-7; the match to TRBD1 covers 11 bases. This CDR3 has 16 residues. Germline V gene sequence: CDR1 MDHEN, CDR2 SYDVKM. V lost 5 bases to trimming and J lost 4 bases; unmatched junction nucleotides: 10. In nucleotides, the CDR3 is TGTGCCAGCAGTCCCCTCGGACAGGGGGCTGAGTACGAGCAGTACTTC. Translation gives CASSPLGQGAEYEQYF.

The chain has TRBV7-2 and TRBJ2-1, with a possible D match to TRBD2 (5 bases). CDR1 SGHTA and CDR2 FQGNSA come from the germline V gene. Trimming pared 11 bases from V and 3 bases from J, leaving 14 bases between. CDR3 size: 13 residues. The CDR3 reads CASSRGNYNEQFF. CDR3 in DNA: TGTGCCTCTTCACGAGGGAACTACAATGAGCAGTTCTTC.

This rearrangement joins TRBV11-2 to TRBJ1-5; weak D call: TRBD1 (6 bases). V was clipped by 5 bases and J by 4 bases, with 9 bases between them. Germline CDR1 SGHAT, CDR2 FQNNGV. The CDR3 sequence is 13 residues long. The CDR3 sequence: CASSAQGNQPQHF. CDR3 coding DNA: TGTGCCAGCAGCGCACAGGGAAATCAGCCCCAGCATTTT.

This clone was counted between two and nine times. The chain is built from TRBV5-4 and TRBJ2-1; D is unresolved. This CDR3 spans 13 amino acids. CDR1 is SGHNT, CDR2 YYREEE, per germline (reference sequence). The V end was cut by 4 bases, the J end by 4 bases, with 9 bases between. CDR3 sequence reads: CASSTTGYNEQFF. The CDR3 nucleotides are TGTGCCAGCAGCACGACCGGGTACAATGAGCAGTTCTTC.

This sequence joins TRBV7-2 and TRBJ1-5; D not certain. The V gene's germline CDR1 is SGHTA and CDR2 FQGNSA. The CDR3 totals 15 residues. Trimming took 5 bases from V and 9 from J, leaving 20 bases between them. DNA for the CDR3: TGTGCCAGCAGCCCCGGAGGTAGCACACCTCTGCCCCAGCATTTT. Translation: CASSPGGSTPLPQHF.

The CDR3 reads CASFSREKLFF. CDR3 nucleotide sequence: TGTGCCAGCTTCAGTCGTGAAAAACTGTTTTTT. The gene calls are TRBV28 and TRBJ1-4; no firm D call. Germline V gene data show CDR1 as MDHEN and CDR2 as SYDVKM. The CDR3 sequence is 11 residues long. Trimming removed 8 bases at V and 7 bases at J, with 8 bases between. Full variable domain (rest looked up from reference TRBV28 and TRBJ1-4): DVKVTQSSRYLVKRTGEKVFLECVQDMDHENMFWYRQDPGLGLRLIYFSYDVKMKEKGDIPEGYSVSREKKERFSLILESASTNQTSMYLCASFSREKLFFGSGTQLSVL.

The gene calls are TRBV28 and TRBJ1-2, with 9 bases lining up with TRBD1. The CDR3 runs 14 residues. J gave up 7 bases and V 6 bases, and 9 bases lay outside the gene matches. The V gene's germline CDR1 is MDHEN and CDR2 SYDVKM. The CDR3 is CASRRPQGAGGYTF. In nucleotides, the CDR3 is TGTGCCAGCAGACGACCACAGGGGGCGGGTGGCTACACCTTC.

This clone occurred once. The CDR3 protein is CASSQVTVPGTDTQYF. CDR3 bases: TGCGCCAGCAGCCAAGTAACGGTCCCCGGCACAGATACGCAGTATTTT. V is TRBV4-1 and J is TRBJ2-3; D is undetermined. The CDR3 spans 16 residues. Germline V lookup: CDR1 MGHRA, CDR2 YSYEKL. Trimming shortened V by 1 base and J by 1 base, and 12 bases separated the two germline ends.

This clone has only one observation. The gene calls are TRBV6-5 and TRBJ1-1; D call uncertain. Germline-derived CDR1 and CDR2 are MNHEY and SVGAGI. V lost 2 bases, J lost 0 bases, and 13 bases lay in between. The CDR3 has 16 residues. For the CDR3, the DNA is TGTGCCAGCAGTTACAGTAGGAGAAGATTGAACACTGAAGCTTTCTTT. Its protein product is CASSYSRRRLNTEAFF.

The gene calls are TRBV5-1 and TRBJ1-4, with 9 bases fitting TRBD1. This CDR3 has 16 amino acids. Germline loops: CDR1 SGHRS, CDR2 YFSETQ. The V and J ends lost 0 bases and 8 bases, in that order; junction bases with no gene match: 8. The CDR3: CASSLAPTGGGEKLFF. The CDR3 DNA is TGCGCCAGCAGCTTGGCCCCAACAGGGGGCGGGGAAAAACTGTTTTTT. The variable domain in full, with the rest retrieved from reference TRBV5-1 and TRBJ1-4, is KAGVTQTPRYLIKTRGQQVTLSCSPISGHRSVSWYQQTPGQGLQFLFEYFSETQRNKGNFPGRFSGRQFSNSRSEMNVSTLELGDSALYLCASSLAPTGGGEKLFFGSGTQLSVL.

The rearrangement joins TRBV5-8 to TRBJ1-2, with 9 nucleotides matching TRBD1. V trimming: 5 bases; J trimming: 0 bases; junction bases outside the gene matches: 11. From germline, CDR1 is SGHTS and CDR2 YDEGEE. This CDR3 spans 17 amino acids. The DNA of the CDR3 is TGTGCCAGCAGAATCGGGACAGGGTGGAATTCTAACTATGGCTACACCTTC. It translates to CASRIGTGWNSNYGYTF.

This chain links TRBV7-9 with TRBJ2-7, with TRBD1 identical over 7 bases. Looked up from germline, CDR1 is SEHNR and CDR2 is FQNEAQ (reference sequence). J gave up 6 bases and V 1 base, and 12 bases lay outside the gene matches. The CDR3 spans 16 residues. CDR3 amino acids: CASSLGRQGWSGEQYF. CDR3 bases: TGTGCCAGCAGCTTAGGGAGACAGGGTTGGTCCGGCGAGCAGTACTTC.

V usage is TRBV19 and J usage is TRBJ2-7, with D perhaps TRBD2 (5 bases). Trimming took off 8 bases at V and 3 bases at J, with 17 bases between the two ends. Germline CDR1 LNHDA, CDR2 SQIVND (reference sequence). The CDR3 consists of 14 residues. CDR3 amino acids: CASSKSGGDYEQYF. The CDR3 coding sequence is TGTGCCAGTTCCAAAAGCGGAGGAGACTACGAGCAGTACTTC.

The rearrangement joins TRBV6-1 to TRBJ2-1; D possibly corresponds to TRBD2 (5 bases). This CDR3 is built from 15 residues. V shed 6 bases and J shed 3 bases, with 15 bases lying between them. Per germline, CDR1 MNHNS and CDR2 SASEGT. This CDR3 is CASSTLALDYNEQFF. The CDR3 DNA is TGTGCCAGCAGCACCTTAGCGCTGGACTACAATGAGCAGTTCTTC.

The rearrangement uses TRBV7-9 and TRBJ1-3, with D uncertain. Germline V gene lookup returns CDR1 SEHNR and CDR2 FQNEAQ (reference sequence). Trimming shortened V by 5 bases and J by 0 bases, and 14 bases separated the two germline ends. This CDR3 spans 16 amino acids. The chain's CDR3 is CASSGLREVSGNTIYF. In nucleotides, the CDR3 is TGTGCCAGCAGCGGACTAAGGGAGGTCTCTGGAAACACCATATATTTT.

The chain combines TRBV5-1 with TRBJ2-7, with 12 bases aligning to TRBD2. Germline CDR1 and CDR2: SGHRS and YFSETQ. The CDR3 is made up of 15 amino acids. Trimming removed 4 bases from V and 4 bases from J; junction bases left unmatched: 6. This chain's CDR3 is CASSGELAGGYEQYF. In DNA, the CDR3 is TGCGCCAGCAGCGGGGAGCTAGCGGGAGGGTACGAGCAGTACTTC.

This clone appeared a few times. The chain has TRBV7-2 and TRBJ2-7, with no clear D. Germline V gene lookup returns CDR1 SGHTA and CDR2 FQGNSA. This CDR3 region has 13 residues. The V gene lost 4 bases and the J gene lost 4 bases, with 11 bases spanning the gap. This chain's CDR3 is CASSYDRGYEQYF. The CDR3 DNA reads TGTGCCAGCAGCTATGATCGAGGTTACGAGCAGTACTTC.

The rearrangement joins TRBV2 to TRBJ2-7, with TRBD2 identical over 9 bases. The CDR3 runs to 14 residues. The germline gives CDR1 SNHLY, CDR2 FYNNEI. Trimming removed 6 bases from V and 2 bases from J; junction bases left unmatched: 5. In nucleotides, the CDR3 is TGTGCCAGCAGAGTTAGCGGGAGCACCTACGAGCAGTACTTC. Protein sequence: CASRVSGSTYEQYF.

CDR3 amino acids: CASSPLAPSSYNEQFF. CDR3 in DNA: TGTGCCAGCAGCCCGTTAGCGCCTAGCTCCTACAATGAGCAGTTCTTC. The chain carries TRBV7-9 and TRBJ2-1, with a possible D match to TRBD2 (5 bases). This CDR3 has 16 amino acids. Germline values: CDR1 SEHNR, CDR2 FQNEAQ (reference sequence). The germline V and J ends were trimmed by 5 bases and 0 bases, with 14 bases remaining between them.

A single count supports this clone. V is TRBV5-4 and J is TRBJ2-3, with 14 bases aligning to TRBD2. CDR3 length: 17 residues. J lost 3 bases, V lost 3 bases, and 6 bases had no gene match. Germline V gene data show CDR1 as SGHNT and CDR2 as YYREEE (reference sequence). The DNA for the CDR3 is TGTGCCAGCAGCTCCGGGACTAGCGGGAGTTGGACAGATACGCAGTATTTT. It is translated as CASSSGTSGSWTDTQYF.

The chain has TRBV5-4 and TRBJ2-5; 11 nucleotides match TRBD1. Losses at the gene ends were 4 bases for V and 1 base for J; bases not matched to a gene: 6. CDR3 length equals 16 residues. CDR1 and CDR2 (germline): SGHNT, YYREEE (reference sequence). Here the CDR3 DNA reads TGTGCCAGCAGCCCAGGACAGGGGGCGGGCCAAGAGACCCAGTACTTC. Protein: CASSPGQGAGQETQYF.

This chain connects TRBV30 to TRBJ1-2; D gene uncertain. This CDR3 has 11 amino acids. CDR1 and CDR2 from the germline V gene are GTSNPN and SVGIG (reference sequence). V lost 3 bases and J lost 3, with 5 bases in between. CDR3 bases: TGTGCCTGGAGCCGGGACTATGGCTACACCTTC. Residues: CAWSRDYGYTF.

With respect to this clone: Compared with germline, one end of the junction differs, possibly owing to a read error. The gene calls are TRBV7-9 and TRBJ2-1, with D possibly TRBD2 on 7 matching bases. Germline lookup yields CDR1 SEHNR and CDR2 FQNEAQ (reference sequence). This CDR3 region has 15 residues. CDR3 coding DNA: TGTTCCAGCAGCTTAGTAGGGGGACTACAAAATGAGCAGTTCTTC. The encoded protein is CSSSLVGGLQNEQFF.

The chain is built from TRBV5-1 and TRBJ2-3; TRBD2 matches at 9 bases. The CDR3 consists of 16 residues. With 0 bases clipped from V and 5 bases from J, the junction kept 7 bases outside the gene matches. Looked up from germline, CDR1 is SGHRS and CDR2 is YFSETQ. The CDR3 spells CASSLALAGERDTQYF. Written as DNA, the CDR3 is TGCGCCAGCAGCTTGGCATTAGCGGGAGAAAGAGATACGCAGTATTTT.

The CDR3: CSANRDRGADTQYF. The CDR3, as DNA: TGCAGCGCGAACCGGGACAGGGGTGCAGATACGCAGTATTTT. The chain joins TRBV29-1 to TRBJ2-3, with TRBD1 identical over 10 bases. This CDR3 contains 14 residues. CDR1 SQVTM and CDR2 ANQGSEA come from the germline V gene. V lost 7 bases, J lost 4 bases, and 8 bases stayed unmatched.